This T cell receptor (beta chain) was retrieved from a study of blood T cells in healthy people across ages. General study points: A strong correlation between TCR beta diversity and naive T cell percentage was seen.

Remarks on this clonotype: Antigen: not known.

For the second PCR, which ran for roughly 6 to 11 cycles, a sample-barcoded 5' primer and a J-beta primer mix were used. TCRdb fed the 5' RACE reads into MiXCR, producing one record per CDR3 protein. The sample records over 1,200,000 distinct CDR3 sequences, roughly 64% being singletons. What was sequenced was blood. This receptor was obtained from a man younger than 35 in good health.

Here the CDR3 DNA reads TGTGCCAGCAGCTTAGAACAGGCTACTGAAGCTTTCTTT. Its protein product is CASSLEQATEAFF. The J gene is TRBJ1-1, the V gene TRBV11-2; perhaps TRBD1 as D (5 bases). V was clipped by 0 bases and J by 5 bases, with 7 bases between them. Germline values: CDR1 SGHAT, CDR2 FQNNGV. CDR3 size: 13 residues.